Following are 20 T cell receptor beta chains from one sample sequenced in a study of T-cell memory formation after mild COVID-19. Each CDR3 protein is one row after TCRdb ran MiXCR on the 5' RACE reads. This sample carries roughly 130,000 distinct CDR3 sequences, 17% of them seen once, and the ten largest clones take around 4.8%. Material: PBMCs or a T cell subset sorted from them (not recorded which). Source of these receptors: a man younger than 30 who had mild COVID-19 (a few samples of this study predate the infection). Cell type and time point are not known.

The chain combines TRBV7-9 with TRBJ1-5, with D unresolved. The CDR3 extends over 14 amino acids. V lost 0 bases and J lost 5, with 8 bases in between. Germline V CDR1 and CDR2: SEHNR, FQNEAQ (reference sequence). The CDR3 DNA reads TGTGCCAGCAGCTTAGCCCTTCCGGATCAGCCCCAGCATTTT. It is translated as CASSLALPDQPQHF.

The chain carries TRBV28 and TRBJ1-1; TRBD1 agrees at 7 bases. The CDR3 loop spans 12 amino acids. The V gene end was trimmed by 6 bases and the J gene end by 7 bases; junction bases not matched to a gene: 5. Germline lookup yields CDR1 MDHEN and CDR2 SYDVKM. The CDR3 region is CASSTNRGEAFF. As DNA, the CDR3 is TGTGCCAGCAGCACCAACAGGGGTGAAGCTTTCTTT.

Here the CDR3 reads CARTGGRELMDYEQYF. CDR3 in DNA: TGTGCCAGAACCGGGGGGCGAGAGCTAATGGATTACGAGCAGTACTTC. This chain joins TRBV9 and TRBJ2-7; perhaps TRBD2 as D (7 bases). The CDR3 totals 16 residues. V dropped 8 bases and J dropped 4 bases, with 25 bases sitting between them. CDR1 and CDR2 (germline): SGDLS, YYNGEE.

A single count supports this clonotype. V and J are TRBV4-3 and TRBJ1-6, with 9 nucleotides matching TRBD1. The CDR3 contains 16 residues. Germline loops: CDR1 LGHNA, CDR2 YSLEER. The ends lost 4 bases at V and 11 bases at J; junction bases unmatched: 12. For the CDR3, the DNA is TGCGCCAGCAGCCCAAGAGAGGGACAGGGCCCTCCACCCCTCCACTTT. Its translation: CASSPREGQGPPPLHF.

This clonotype has just a few counts. V and J are TRBV6-2 or TRBV6-3 and TRBJ2-7; 7 bases match TRBD2. V lost 5 bases, J lost 3 bases, and 10 bases stayed unmatched. Per germline, CDR1 MNHEY and CDR2 SVGEGT. The CDR3 has 15 amino acids. CDR3 sequence reads: CASSPQRGSGYEQYV. The CDR3 DNA follows: TGTGCCAGCAGTCCCCAGCGGGGCTCGGGCTACGAGCAGTACGTC.

This clonotype was seen more than once but under ten times. The V call is TRBV4-3, the J call TRBJ2-7; D tentatively reads TRBD1 or TRBD2 (6 bases each). V dropped 4 bases and J dropped 0 bases, with 16 bases sitting between them. The CDR3 is made up of 16 amino acids. Germline V gives CDR1 LGHNA, CDR2 YSLEER. In DNA form, the CDR3 reads TGCGCCAGCAGCCGCAATGTAGGGGGGAGCTCCTACGAGCAGTACTTC. Translating gives CASSRNVGGSSYEQYF.

A few counts support this clonotype. The chain has TRBV6-6 and TRBJ2-5, with D maybe TRBD2 (5 bases). The V gene's germline CDR1 is MNHNY and CDR2 SVGAGI (reference sequence). The V gene lost 6 bases and the J gene lost 7 bases, with 15 bases spanning the gap. CDR3 length: 13 residues. This chain's CDR3 is CASRRALAGTQYF. In DNA, the CDR3 is TGTGCCAGCAGAAGGGCCCTGGCGGGGACCCAGTACTTC.

This clonotype was seen repeatedly, ten times or more. This chain uses TRBV24-1 with TRBJ2-1; possible D gene TRBD1, 9 bases. The V end was cut by 8 bases, the J end by 5 bases, with 21 bases between. The CDR3 contains 16 residues. Germline assignment: CDR1 KGHDR and CDR2 SFDVKD. The CDR3 is CATTLTGGAGDNEQFF. CDR3 sequence (DNA): TGTGCCACCACCCTGACAGGGGGAGCGGGGGACAATGAGCAGTTCTTC.

This clonotype was recorded a few times. This chain joins TRBV20-1 and TRBJ2-7; no clear D. The V gene's germline CDR1 is DFQATT and CDR2 SNEGSKA (reference sequence). CDR3 size: 13 residues. Trimming stripped 4 bases from V and 6 bases from J, with 16 bases between. The CDR3 protein is CSAKSLAASEQYF. The CDR3 DNA sequence: TGCAGTGCTAAGTCGCTTGCCGCATCCGAGCAGTACTTC.

This clonotype has ten or more counts. The chain joins TRBV7-2 to TRBJ2-5, with TRBD2 identical over 10 bases. Germline CDR1 reads SGHTA; CDR2 reads FQGNSA. V dropped 4 bases and J dropped 4; count of bases not matched to a gene: 3. The CDR3 spans 14 residues. The CDR3 DNA sequence: TGTGCCAGCAGCTCGGGACTAGCGTTAGAGACCCAGTACTTC. This translates into CASSSGLALETQYF.

The V and J genes are TRBV24-1 and TRBJ1-5, with unresolved D. The V gene's germline CDR1 is KGHDR and CDR2 SFDVKD. The CDR3 runs 14 residues. Trimming cost V 6 bases and J 2 bases, with 10 bases left between them. CDR3 in amino acids: CATSNGQGNQPQHF. The DNA of the CDR3 is TGTGCCACCAGTAACGGGCAGGGCAATCAGCCCCAGCATTTT.

The chain uses TRBV24-1 and TRBJ1-1; D unclear. Trimming cost V 5 bases and J 1 base, with 10 bases left between them. CDR3 length: 14 residues. Germline V gives CDR1 KGHDR, CDR2 SFDVKD. This CDR3 is CATSAADKNTEAFF. CDR3 bases: TGTGCCACCAGTGCCGCAGATAAGAACACTGAAGCTTTCTTT.

The rearrangement joins TRBV24-1 to TRBJ1-5; D not certain. Germline V CDR1 and CDR2: KGHDR, SFDVKD. The CDR3 runs 14 residues. Trimming cost V 5 bases and J 7 bases, with 14 bases left between them. As DNA, the CDR3 is TGTGCCACCAGTGGTGGGCAGGCTCCCCAGCCCCAGCATTTT. Translating it yields CATSGGQAPQPQHF.

The V and J genes are TRBV20-1 and TRBJ2-6; D is uncertain. Germline CDR1 reads DFQATT; CDR2 reads SNEGSKA (reference sequence). V was cut by 6 bases and J by 0 bases, with 3 bases left in between. The CDR3 has 12 residues. CDR3 sequence reads: CSAASGANVLTF. CDR3 DNA: TGCAGTGCGGCCTCTGGGGCCAACGTCCTGACTTTC.

The chain is built from TRBV28 and TRBJ2-2; D tentatively fits TRBD1 or TRBD2 (7 bases each). The germline V gene encodes CDR1 MDHEN and CDR2 SYDVKM. CDR3 length: 13 amino acids. Trimming took off 6 bases at V and 6 bases at J, with 11 bases between the two ends. CDR3 protein: CASRGRGPGELFF. As DNA, the CDR3 is TGTGCCAGCAGGGGGAGGGGGCCCGGGGAGCTGTTTTTT.

The rearrangement links TRBV7-9 to TRBJ2-2, with D tentatively TRBD1 (6 bases). Trimming removed 5 bases at V and 3 bases at J, with 19 bases between. The CDR3 is 17 residues long. Germline V lookup: CDR1 SEHNR, CDR2 FQNEAQ (reference sequence). In DNA form, the CDR3 reads TGTGCCAGCAGCCAGGGGACGCCGTTGGGGGACACCGGGGAGCTGTTTTTT. Translating it yields CASSQGTPLGDTGELFF.

In its sample, this clonotype was seen many times. The chain recombines TRBV29-1 with TRBJ2-2; tentatively, D is TRBD2 (5 bases). CDR1 and CDR2 (germline): SQVTM, ANQGSEA. Trimming removed 4 bases at V and 5 bases at J, with 14 bases between. CDR3 length: 14 residues. CDR3 region: CSVAARADTGELFF. The CDR3 DNA is TGCAGCGTTGCTGCGAGGGCAGATACCGGGGAGCTGTTTTTT.

This clonotype was picked up a small number of times. The chain carries TRBV6-5 and TRBJ2-7; 10 bases line up with TRBD2. Germline CDR1 and CDR2: MNHEY and SVGAGI. This CDR3 is 16 amino acids long. V was pared by 6 bases and J by 7 bases, with 15 bases of the junction left unmatched. For the CDR3, the DNA is TGTGCCAGCAGCCGCTTGAGGACTAGCGGACGCCTGGAGCAGTACTTC. Its translation: CASSRLRTSGRLEQYF.

This clonotype has just a few counts. J is TRBJ2-2 and V is TRBV5-4; TRBD1 matches 9 bases. V gave up 2 bases and J gave up 4 bases; unmatched junction bases: 12. CDR1 is SGHNT, CDR2 YYREEE, per germline (reference sequence). The CDR3 spans 18 residues. The CDR3 region is CASSLPPNRGRATGELFF. DNA of the CDR3: TGTGCCAGCAGCTTACCCCCTAACAGGGGGCGCGCCACCGGGGAGCTGTTTTTT.

The chain links TRBV7-9 to TRBJ1-1; 7 bases are a match to TRBD1. The junction had 6 bases not matched to a gene; V was cut back by 5 bases and J by 3 bases. The CDR3 totals 14 residues. The germline CDR1 and CDR2 sequences are SEHNR and FQNEAQ (reference sequence). Written as DNA, the CDR3 is TGTGCCAGCAGCCAACAGGGGTCAGACACTGAAGCTTTCTTT. Residues: CASSQQGSDTEAFF.